A selection of T cell receptor beta chains follows, all from one sample in a study of blood T cell repertoires in COVID-19. Repertoires were generated with immunoSEQ multiplex PCR, while TCRdb's copy carries only in-frame clones and drops some. This sample carries 160,000 or so clones, under 95% of them seen once, and the ten largest clones take about a sixth. Sequencing used peripheral blood. Receptors originate from a man aged 55 to 70 with active or convalescent COVID-19. The conserved cysteine and the conserved F or W are not part of the CDR3 here. Expanded clones get a size class; other rows say once, few or many, or leave the size out.

>10|TRBJ2-7|NA|TRBV6-5
ATRQGTYEQY
>9|TRBJ2-2|NA|TRBV5-1
ASSDTGELF
>11|TRBJ1-1|once|TRBV29-1
SVDQGAHTEAF
>13|TRBJ2-4|once|TRBV2
ASSPFSGGGNIQY
>14|TRBJ2-2|NA|TRBV2
ASSRGQGRNTGELF
>12|TRBJ2-5|NA|TRBV6-2/TRBV6-3
ASSYSGAQETQY
>9|TRBJ2-5|NA|TRBV18
ASSPEETQY
>14|TRBJ1-4|NA|TRBV15
ATSGRSTGNNEKLF
>17|TRBJ1-4|once|TRBV4-2
ASSQEPGTGLATNEKLF
>13|TRBJ2-1|NA|TRBV11-2
ASSPTGTRGNEQF
>9|TRBJ1-2|NA|TRBV5-6
ASSTGYGYT
>14|TRBJ2-1|once|TRBV18
ASSPAGTRGNNEQF
>11|TRBJ1-1|few|TRBV2
ASSAQMNTEAF
>13|TRBJ2-1|NA|TRBV10-3
AISALAGHYNEQF
>14|TRBJ2-1|NA|TRBV14
ASSQGYDSSYNEQF
>17|TRBJ1-5|NA|TRBV6-2/TRBV6-3
ASSHLPGHRTLSNQPQH
>13|TRBJ2-5|once|TRBV5-6
ASSLVRGGAVTQY
>14|TRBJ2-1|NA|TRBV27
ASTTRGTSGYNEQF
>13|TRBJ1-2|once|TRBV11-2
ASSPPLGQLYGYT
>16|TRBJ2-1|NA|TRBV18
ASARGDAGGASYNEQF
>12|TRBJ2-1|NA|TRBV19
ASSIGAGVNEQF
>13|TRBJ2-2|NA|TRBV5-5
ASSLSPGVAGELF